Below are 17 T cell receptor beta chains sequenced from a single sample in a study of T cells expressing NK-cell markers. TCRdb re-called the 5' RACE reads; every CDR3 protein appears as one record, without DNA. The specimen's table records about 260,000 distinct CDR3 sequences. Sequences were obtained from blood T cells: a sorted CD56 or NKG2C T cell subset, CD4+ or CD8+ T cells, or bulk PBMC T cells (not recorded which). The origin of the receptors is a woman aged 18-70 years in good health.

The chain has TRBV12-3 or TRBV12-4 and TRBJ1-4. CDR3 length equals 16 residues. CDR3 region: CASSPPRRYGVEKLFF.

The CDR3 sequence is CASSVTGMSYNEQFF. The chain links TRBV9 to TRBJ2-1; TCRdb reports TRBD1, a call that lacks DNA to check it against. Germline V gives CDR1 SGDLS, CDR2 YYNGEE. The CDR3 consists of 15 residues.

The CDR3 region is CASSLYTRVLGETQYF. This chain uses TRBV28 with TRBJ2-5; TCRdb proposes TRBD1, but this gene call is untestable without DNA. Germline lookup yields CDR1 MDHEN and CDR2 SYDVKM. The length of the CDR3 is 16 residues.

The gene calls are TRBV20-1 and TRBJ2-1; lacking DNA, the TRBD2 call made by TCRdb goes unchecked. CDR1 is DFQATT and CDR2 is SNEGSKA in the germline V gene (reference sequence). The CDR3 covers 14 residues. The CDR3 loop is CSASASGSVNEQFF.

The rearrangement links TRBV9 to TRBJ1-3. The CDR3 runs to 15 residues. Germline V gene sequence: CDR1 SGDLS, CDR2 YYNGEE. CDR3 amino acids: CASSVEALSGNTIYF.

The rearrangement links TRBV20-1 to TRBJ2-5; as DNA is missing, the TRBD1 call by TCRdb cannot be tested. This CDR3 is 14 amino acids long. Germline loops: CDR1 DFQATT, CDR2 SNEGSKA (reference sequence). The CDR3 loop is CSALGGGKQETQYF.

V is TRBV7-9 and J is TRBJ2-3; TCRdb's assignment of TRBD1 cannot be checked, as there is no DNA. This CDR3 has 14 amino acids. Germline CDR1 is SEHNR and CDR2 is FQNEAQ (reference sequence). The CDR3 sequence: CASAPGRATDTQYF.

This rearrangement joins TRBV23-1 to TRBJ1-5. TRBV23-1 is noted as an ORF with a role that remains uncertain. The CDR3 covers 16 residues. The CDR3 reads CASSQEKCSSNQPQHF.

The V and J genes are TRBV10-3 and TRBJ2-7; no DNA is available, so the TRBD1 call from TCRdb remains unchecked. Germline-derived CDR1 and CDR2 are ENHRY and SYGVKD. CDR3 length equals 11 residues. CDR3 in amino acids: CAISEGGQQYF.

The chain links TRBV5-1 to TRBJ1-2. This CDR3 is 13 amino acids long. Germline CDR1 reads SGHRS; CDR2 reads YFSETQ. CDR3 residues: CASSPLGARGYTF.

CDR3 region: CASSLGILGNEQFF. The genes are TRBV11-2 and TRBJ2-1. This CDR3 comprises 14 residues. Germline-derived CDR1 and CDR2 are SGHAT and FQNNGV.

The rearrangement joins TRBV9 to TRBJ2-1; TCRdb's D call, TRBD2, is unchecked because there is no DNA. The CDR3 has 14 residues. The germline CDR1 and CDR2 sequences are SGDLS and YYNGEE. The CDR3 loop is CASSVASGKGEQFF. The entire variable domain, with the rest obtained from reference TRBV9 and TRBJ2-1, is as follows: DSGVTQTPKHLITATGQRVTLRCSPRSGDLSVYWYQQSLDQGLQFLIQYYNGEERAKGNILERFSAQQFPDLHSELNLSSLELGDSALYFCASSVASGKGEQFFGPGTRLTVL.

The CDR3 sequence: CSARDQAGGTGELFF. The rearrangement joins TRBV20-1 to TRBJ2-2; TCRdb outputs TRBD2, but without DNA this stays unchecked. Per the germline V gene, CDR1 is DFQATT and CDR2 is SNEGSKA (reference sequence). The CDR3 is 15 amino acids.

The genes are TRBV27 and TRBJ2-1; TCRdb's D gene call, TRBD2, goes unchecked for lack of DNA. Germline V gives CDR1 MNHEY, CDR2 SMNVEV (reference sequence). The CDR3 contains 15 residues. This CDR3 reads CASSLKGREINEQFF.

The chain employs TRBV12-3 or TRBV12-4 and TRBJ1-4; TCRdb's D gene call, TRBD1, goes unchecked for lack of DNA. This CDR3 comprises 14 residues. The CDR3 here is CASRLQGSNEKLFF.

The CDR3: CLPSRAQETQYF. The rearrangement joins TRBV20-1 to TRBJ2-5; TCRdb returns TRBD1, unconfirmable since there is no DNA. The CDR3 is 12 amino acids. In germline, CDR1 is DFQATT, CDR2 SNEGSKA (reference sequence).

This chain uses TRBV20-1 with TRBJ2-7; TCRdb selects TRBD2, and the lack of DNA leaves this call unchecked. The germline V gene encodes CDR1 DFQATT and CDR2 SNEGSKA (reference sequence). CDR3 size: 11 residues. The CDR3 loop is CSGEGNYEQYF.